Below, 10 T cell receptor beta chains from the same sample are listed, as sequenced in a study of T cells in women clearing cervical HPV infection. Assay: immunoSEQ multiplex PCR; the TCRdb copy retains only in-frame clones and omits some. This sample contains about 22,000 clones. Sequenced sample: blood buffy coat. These receptors were taken from a woman between 18 and 69 years old with a cervical HPV16 infection that either progressed to CIN3+ or cleared (not recorded which).

As concerns this clone: The read comes to an end 3 residues before the CDR3 does, leaving the germline J gene to fill in the end. The J gene is TRBJ2-1, the V gene TRBV19, with 8 bases aligning to TRBD1. The CDR3 consists of 16 residues. Germline CDR1 and CDR2: LNHDA and SQIVND (reference sequence). The J segment lost 4 bases and the V segment lost 0 bases, leaving 5 bases of the junction unmatched. Incomplete CDR3 DNA: TGTGCCAGTAGTATAGATCAGGGACAGGTATACAATGAG. Its translation is CASSIDQGQVYNE. The entire CDR3 is CASSIDQGQVYNEQFF.

Of note for this clone: The DNA ends 3 residues before the CDR3 does, and the rest of the CDR3 is filled in from the germline J gene. This chain joins TRBV11-2 and TRBJ1-1; 8 nucleotides match TRBD1. The ends lost 4 bases at V and 1 base at J; junction bases unmatched: 5. The CDR3 loop spans 15 amino acids. From germline, CDR1 is SGHAT and CDR2 FQNNGV. CDR3 bases read: TGTGCCAGCAGCTCCAGAGGGACAGGGAACACTGAA. Protein sequence: CASSSRGTGNTE. The whole CDR3 protein reads CASSSRGTGNTEAFF. Full variable domain (rest looked up from reference TRBV11-2 and TRBJ1-1): EAGVAQSPRYKIIEKRQSVAFWCNPISGHATLYWYQQILGQGPKLLIQFQNNGVVDDSQLPKDRFSAERLKGVDSTLKIQPAKLEDSAVYLCASSSRGTGNTEAFFGQGTRLTVV.

Notes on this clone: The read falls 3 residues short of the CDR3 end, and the missing part is taken from the germline J gene. The J gene is TRBJ2-7, the V gene TRBV18; D gene uncertain. Trimming shortened V by 3 bases and J by 5 bases, and 5 bases separated the two germline ends. Per germline, CDR1 KGHSH and CDR2 LQKENI. CDR3 length: 11 residues. The CDR3 is CASSPSDEQYF. The DNA read from the CDR3 is TGTGCCAGCTCACCCTCGGACGAG.

Notes on this clone: The CDR3 extends 3 residues past the end of the read, so its final part is completed from the germline J gene. This chain connects TRBV18 to TRBJ1-2; 8 bases match TRBD1. Germline V gene lookup returns CDR1 KGHSH and CDR2 LQKENI. The CDR3 contains 14 residues. CDR3 DNA (partial): TGTGCCAGCTCACTTGACAGGGGTGCTGATACC. It encodes CASSLDRGADT. The CDR3 reads in full as CASSLDRGADTYTF.

A remark on this clone: Compared with germline, one end of the junction differs, possibly owing to a read error. This sample also contains other DNA sequences that code for the same CDR3. CDR3 DNA, as far as it was read: TGTGCCAGCAGTGAAGCGCTGACAGCCTCTGGAAACACG. It specifies CASSEALTASGNT. The entire CDR3 is CASSEALTASGNTIYF. The chain uses TRBV6-1 and TRBJ1-3, with D possibly being TRBD1 (5 bases). The CDR3 end lies 3 residues beyond the end of the read and is filled in from the germline J gene. CDR3 length: 16 amino acids. CDR1 MNHNS and CDR2 SASEGT come from the germline V gene.

With respect to this clone: The read ends 3 residues early relative to the CDR3; the germline J gene fills the gap. The chain uses TRBV12-3 or TRBV12-4 and TRBJ2-1, with D possibly being TRBD2 (5 bases). The CDR3 has 15 amino acids. V gave up 3 bases and J gave up 5 bases, with 14 bases separating them. The CDR3 bases that were read are TGTGCCAGCAGTTTCCTACTAGTTCGCGACAATGAG. As protein: CASSFLLVRDNE. From start to end, the CDR3 is CASSFLLVRDNEQFF.

Comments on this clone: Read coverage stops 3 residues before the CDR3 terminus; the germline J gene supplies the remainder. The chain combines TRBV7-6 with TRBJ1-2; D unclear. Germline CDR1 is SGHVS and CDR2 is FNYEAQ. CDR3 size: 13 residues. The CDR3 DNA, read in part, is TGTGCCAGCAGCTTAGGTCCCCACAATGAC. Its protein is CASSLGPHND. The CDR3 as a whole reads CASSLGPHNDYTF.

Worth noting for this clone: The read terminates 3 residues before the CDR3 end, so the remaining end is supplied by the germline J gene. This rearrangement joins TRBV18 to TRBJ2-2, with D maybe TRBD1 (5 bases). CDR3 length: 15 residues. CDR1 is KGHSH and CDR2 is LQKENI in the germline V gene. CDR3 loop: CASSLISSGANVLFF. The sequenced part of the CDR3 DNA is TGTGCCAGCTCACTTATAAGCTCTGGGGCCAACGTG.

Points on this clone: The read ends 3 residues shy of where the CDR3 ends; the end is completed using the germline J gene. The chain carries TRBV18 and TRBJ1-5; TRBD1 aligns across 8 bases. This CDR3 comprises 16 residues. CDR1 is KGHSH, CDR2 LQKENI, per germline. Losses at the gene ends were 3 bases for V and 4 bases for J; bases not matched to a gene: 8. CDR3 amino acids: CASSPRLGQGNQPQHF. The sequenced CDR3 bases are TGTGCCAGCTCACCTCGACTCGGACAGGGTAATCAGCCC. Looking up the rest from reference TRBV18 and TRBJ1-5 gives the full variable domain: NAGVMQNPRHLVRRRGQEARLRCSPMKGHSHVYWYRQLPEEGLKFMVYLQKENIIDESGMPKERFSAEFPKEGPSILRIQQVVRGDSAAYFCASSPRLGQGNQPQHFGDGTRLSIL.

Note on this clone: The read comes to an end 3 residues before the CDR3 does, leaving the germline J gene to fill in the end. The V call is TRBV19, the J call TRBJ1-4; D is unclear. V dropped 5 bases and J dropped 2 bases, with 6 bases sitting between them. The CDR3 totals 13 residues. Germline V gene data show CDR1 as LNHDA and CDR2 as SQIVND (reference sequence). The CDR3 bases that were read are TGTGCCAGTAGTCGTTCTACTAATGAAAAA. Its protein is CASSRSTNEK. The full CDR3 reads CASSRSTNEKLFF.